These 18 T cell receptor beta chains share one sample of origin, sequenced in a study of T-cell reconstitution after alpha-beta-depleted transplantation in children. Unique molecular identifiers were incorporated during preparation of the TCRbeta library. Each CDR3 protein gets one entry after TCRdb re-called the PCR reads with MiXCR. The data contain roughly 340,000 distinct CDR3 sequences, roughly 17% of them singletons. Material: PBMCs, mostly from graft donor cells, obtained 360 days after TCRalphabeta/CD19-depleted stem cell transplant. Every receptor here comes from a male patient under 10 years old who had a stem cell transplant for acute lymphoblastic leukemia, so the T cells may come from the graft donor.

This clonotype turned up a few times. The CDR3 protein is CASSLEYRQPQHF. In nucleotides, the CDR3 is TGTGCCAGCAGCTTAGAGTACAGACAGCCCCAGCATTTT. The chain combines TRBV7-2 with TRBJ1-5; D not certain. V was shortened by 1 base and J by 7 bases, with 8 bases between the two germline ends. Per the germline V gene, CDR1 is SGHTA and CDR2 is FQGNSA. The CDR3 loop spans 13 amino acids.

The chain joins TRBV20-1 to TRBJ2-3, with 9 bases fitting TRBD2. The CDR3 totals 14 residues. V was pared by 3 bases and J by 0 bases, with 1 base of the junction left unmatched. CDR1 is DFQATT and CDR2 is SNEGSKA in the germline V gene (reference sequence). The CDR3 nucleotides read TGCAGTGCTAGCGGACTAGCGAGCACAGATACGCAGTATTTT. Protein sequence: CSASGLASTDTQYF.

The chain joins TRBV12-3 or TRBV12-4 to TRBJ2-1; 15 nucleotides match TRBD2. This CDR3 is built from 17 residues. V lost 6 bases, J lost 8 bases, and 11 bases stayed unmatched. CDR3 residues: CASRPNGGLAGGYEQFF. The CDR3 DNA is TGTGCCAGCAGACCCAATGGGGGACTAGCGGGAGGATATGAGCAGTTCTTC.

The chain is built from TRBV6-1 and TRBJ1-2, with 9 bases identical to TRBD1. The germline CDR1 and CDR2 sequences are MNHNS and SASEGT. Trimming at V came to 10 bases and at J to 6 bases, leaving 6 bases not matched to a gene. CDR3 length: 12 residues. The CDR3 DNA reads TGTGCCACCACACAGGGGGCGAATGGCTACACCTTC. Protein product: CATTQGANGYTF.

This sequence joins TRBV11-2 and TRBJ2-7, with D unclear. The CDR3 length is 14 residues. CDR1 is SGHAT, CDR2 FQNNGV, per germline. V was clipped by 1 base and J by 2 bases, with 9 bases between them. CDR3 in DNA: TGTGCCAGCAGCTTAGTCCTGGGGACCTACGAGCAGTACTTC. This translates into CASSLVLGTYEQYF.

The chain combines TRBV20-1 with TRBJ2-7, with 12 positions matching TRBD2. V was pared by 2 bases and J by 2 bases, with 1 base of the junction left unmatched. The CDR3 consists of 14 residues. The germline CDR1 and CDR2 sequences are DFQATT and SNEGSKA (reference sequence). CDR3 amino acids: CSARLAGGTYEQYF. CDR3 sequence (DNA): TGCAGTGCTAGACTAGCGGGAGGGACCTACGAGCAGTACTTC.

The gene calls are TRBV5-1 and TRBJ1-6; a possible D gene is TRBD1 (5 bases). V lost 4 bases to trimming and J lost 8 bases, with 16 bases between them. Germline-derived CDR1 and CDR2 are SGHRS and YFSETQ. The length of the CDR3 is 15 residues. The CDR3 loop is CASSQPGTVDSPLHF. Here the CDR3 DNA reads TGCGCCAGCAGCCAACCCGGGACGGTTGATTCACCCCTCCACTTT. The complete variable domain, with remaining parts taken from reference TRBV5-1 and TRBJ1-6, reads KAGVTQTPRYLIKTRGQQVTLSCSPISGHRSVSWYQQTPGQGLQFLFEYFSETQRNKGNFPGRFSGRQFSNSRSEMNVSTLELGDSALYLCASSQPGTVDSPLHFGNGTRLTVT.

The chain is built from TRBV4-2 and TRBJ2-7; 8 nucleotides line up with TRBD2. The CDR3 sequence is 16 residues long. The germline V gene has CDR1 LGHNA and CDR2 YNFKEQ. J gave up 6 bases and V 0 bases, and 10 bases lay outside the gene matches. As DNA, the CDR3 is TGTGCCAGCAGCCAAGATGGCCTAGCGGGTAGCGTCGAGCAGTACTTC. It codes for CASSQDGLAGSVEQYF.

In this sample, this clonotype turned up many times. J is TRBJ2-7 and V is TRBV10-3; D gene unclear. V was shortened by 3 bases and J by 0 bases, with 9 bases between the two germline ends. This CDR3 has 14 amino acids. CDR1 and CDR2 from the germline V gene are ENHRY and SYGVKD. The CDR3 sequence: CAISDFVSSYEQYF. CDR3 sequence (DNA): TGTGCCATCAGTGATTTCGTCAGCTCCTACGAGCAGTACTTC.

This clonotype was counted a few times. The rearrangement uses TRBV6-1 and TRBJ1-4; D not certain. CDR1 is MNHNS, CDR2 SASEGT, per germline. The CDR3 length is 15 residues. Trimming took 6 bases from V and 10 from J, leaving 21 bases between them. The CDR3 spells CASSLFTPPPGKLFF. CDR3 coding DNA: TGTGCCAGCAGCCTTTTTACCCCACCCCCAGGAAAACTGTTTTTT.

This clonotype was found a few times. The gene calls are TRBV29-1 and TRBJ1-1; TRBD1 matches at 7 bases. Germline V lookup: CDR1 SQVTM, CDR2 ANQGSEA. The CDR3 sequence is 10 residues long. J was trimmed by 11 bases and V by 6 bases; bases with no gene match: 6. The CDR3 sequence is CSVMDRMAFF. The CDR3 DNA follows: TGCAGCGTAATGGACAGGATGGCTTTCTTT.

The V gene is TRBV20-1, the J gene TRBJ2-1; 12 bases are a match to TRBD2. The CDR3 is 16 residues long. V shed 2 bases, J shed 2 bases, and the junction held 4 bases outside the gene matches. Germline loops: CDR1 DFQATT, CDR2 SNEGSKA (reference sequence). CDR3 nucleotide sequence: TGCAGTGCTAGACCCCGGACTAGCGGGACCTACAATGAGCAGTTCTTC. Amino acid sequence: CSARPRTSGTYNEQFF.

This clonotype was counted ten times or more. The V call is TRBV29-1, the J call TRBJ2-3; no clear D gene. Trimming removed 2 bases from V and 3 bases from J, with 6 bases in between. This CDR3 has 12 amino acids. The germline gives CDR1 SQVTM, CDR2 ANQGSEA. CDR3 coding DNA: TGCAGCGTTGAATTAGGTACAGATACGCAGTATTTT. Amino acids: CSVELGTDTQYF.

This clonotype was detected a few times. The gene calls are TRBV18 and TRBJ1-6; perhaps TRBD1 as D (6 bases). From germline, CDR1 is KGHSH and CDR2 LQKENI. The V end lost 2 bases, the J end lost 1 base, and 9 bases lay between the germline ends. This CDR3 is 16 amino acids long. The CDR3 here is CASSPGQGSYNSPLHF. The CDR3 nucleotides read TGTGCCAGCTCACCAGGCCAGGGGTCCTATAATTCACCCCTCCACTTT.

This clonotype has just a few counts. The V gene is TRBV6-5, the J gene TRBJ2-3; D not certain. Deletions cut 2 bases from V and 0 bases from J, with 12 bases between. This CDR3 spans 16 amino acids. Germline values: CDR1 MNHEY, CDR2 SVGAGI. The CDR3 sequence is CASSYREETSTDTQYF. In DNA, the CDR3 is TGTGCCAGCAGTTACCGCGAAGAAACTAGCACAGATACGCAGTATTTT.

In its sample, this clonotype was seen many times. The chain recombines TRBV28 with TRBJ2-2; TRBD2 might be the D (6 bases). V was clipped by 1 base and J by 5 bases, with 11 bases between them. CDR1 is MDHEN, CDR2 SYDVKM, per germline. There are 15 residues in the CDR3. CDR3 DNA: TGTGCCAGCAGTTTATCCGGGAGTGGTACCGGGGAGCTGTTTTTT. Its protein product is CASSLSGSGTGELFF. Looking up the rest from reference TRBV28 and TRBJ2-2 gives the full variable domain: DVKVTQSSRYLVKRTGEKVFLECVQDMDHENMFWYRQDPGLGLRLIYFSYDVKMKEKGDIPEGYSVSREKKERFSLILESASTNQTSMYLCASSLSGSGTGELFFGEGSRLTVL.

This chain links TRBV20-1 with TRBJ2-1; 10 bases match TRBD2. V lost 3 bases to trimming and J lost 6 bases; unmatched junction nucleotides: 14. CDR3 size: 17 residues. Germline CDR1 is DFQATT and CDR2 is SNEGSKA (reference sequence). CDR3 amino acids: CSASKLAGSRLFNEQFF. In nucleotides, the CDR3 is TGCAGTGCTAGTAAACTAGCGGGGAGCAGGTTGTTCAATGAGCAGTTCTTC.

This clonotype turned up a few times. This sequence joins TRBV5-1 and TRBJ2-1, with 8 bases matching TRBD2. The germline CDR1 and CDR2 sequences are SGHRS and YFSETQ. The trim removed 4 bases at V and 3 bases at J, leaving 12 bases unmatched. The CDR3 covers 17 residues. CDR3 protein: CASSLYWREDFYNEQFF. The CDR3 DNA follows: TGCGCCAGCAGCCTCTATTGGCGGGAGGATTTCTACAATGAGCAGTTCTTC. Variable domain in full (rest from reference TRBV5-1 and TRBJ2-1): KAGVTQTPRYLIKTRGQQVTLSCSPISGHRSVSWYQQTPGQGLQFLFEYFSETQRNKGNFPGRFSGRQFSNSRSEMNVSTLELGDSALYLCASSLYWREDFYNEQFFGPGTRLTVL.